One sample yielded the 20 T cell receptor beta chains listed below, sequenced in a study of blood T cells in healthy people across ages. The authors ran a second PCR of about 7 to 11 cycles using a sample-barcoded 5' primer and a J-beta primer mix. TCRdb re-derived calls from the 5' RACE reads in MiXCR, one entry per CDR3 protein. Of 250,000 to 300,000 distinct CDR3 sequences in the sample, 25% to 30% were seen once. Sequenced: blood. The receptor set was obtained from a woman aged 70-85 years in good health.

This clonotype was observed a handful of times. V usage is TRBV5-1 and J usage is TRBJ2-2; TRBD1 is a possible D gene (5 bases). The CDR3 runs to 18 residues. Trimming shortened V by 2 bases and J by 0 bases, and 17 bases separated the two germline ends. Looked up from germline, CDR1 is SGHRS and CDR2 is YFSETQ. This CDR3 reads CASSFYGSQGTNTGELFF. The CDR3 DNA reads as TGCGCCAGCAGCTTTTATGGGTCGCAGGGAACGAACACCGGGGAGCTGTTTTTT.

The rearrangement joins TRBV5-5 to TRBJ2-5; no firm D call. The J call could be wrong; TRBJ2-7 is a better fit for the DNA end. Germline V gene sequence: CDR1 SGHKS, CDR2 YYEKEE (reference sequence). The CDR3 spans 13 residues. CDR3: CASSRTWVYEQYF. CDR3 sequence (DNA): TGTGCCAGCAGCCGTACATGGGTTTACGAGCAGTACTTC.

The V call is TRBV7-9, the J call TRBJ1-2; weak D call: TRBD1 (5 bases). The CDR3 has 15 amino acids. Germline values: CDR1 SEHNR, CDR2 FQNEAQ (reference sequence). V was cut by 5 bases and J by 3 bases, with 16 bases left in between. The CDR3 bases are TGTGCCAGCAGCCAAATCCGGGGGGGGTACTATGGCTACACCTTC. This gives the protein CASSQIRGGYYGYTF.

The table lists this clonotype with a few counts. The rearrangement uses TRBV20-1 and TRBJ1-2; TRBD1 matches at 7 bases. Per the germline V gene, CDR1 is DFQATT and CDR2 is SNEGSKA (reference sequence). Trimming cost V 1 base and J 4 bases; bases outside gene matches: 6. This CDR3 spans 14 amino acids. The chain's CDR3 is CSARGTTGAYGYTF. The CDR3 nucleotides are TGCAGTGCTAGAGGCACAACAGGGGCCTATGGCTACACCTTC.

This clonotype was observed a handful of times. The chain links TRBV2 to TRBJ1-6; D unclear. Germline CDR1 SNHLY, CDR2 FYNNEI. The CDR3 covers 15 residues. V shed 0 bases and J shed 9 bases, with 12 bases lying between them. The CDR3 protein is CASSEARAGSSPLHF. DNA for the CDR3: TGTGCCAGCAGTGAAGCCAGAGCGGGAAGTTCACCCCTCCACTTT.

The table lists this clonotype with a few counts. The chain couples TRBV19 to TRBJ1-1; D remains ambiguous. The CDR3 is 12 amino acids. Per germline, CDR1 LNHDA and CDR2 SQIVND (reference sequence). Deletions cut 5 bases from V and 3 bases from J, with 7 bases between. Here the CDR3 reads CASSEPHTEAFF. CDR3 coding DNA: TGTGCCAGTAGTGAGCCTCACACTGAAGCTTTCTTT.

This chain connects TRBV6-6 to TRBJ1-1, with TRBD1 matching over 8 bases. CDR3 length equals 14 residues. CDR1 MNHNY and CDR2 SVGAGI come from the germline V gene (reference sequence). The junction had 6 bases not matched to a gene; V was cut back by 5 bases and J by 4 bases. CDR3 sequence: CASSGQGGITEAFF. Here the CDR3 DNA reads TGTGCCAGCAGTGGACAGGGTGGGATCACTGAAGCTTTCTTT.

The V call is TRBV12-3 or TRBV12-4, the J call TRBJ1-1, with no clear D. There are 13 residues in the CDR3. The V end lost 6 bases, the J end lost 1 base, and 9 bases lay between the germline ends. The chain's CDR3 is CASSRPPNTEAFF. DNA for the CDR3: TGTGCCAGCAGCCGCCCACCGAACACTGAAGCTTTCTTT.

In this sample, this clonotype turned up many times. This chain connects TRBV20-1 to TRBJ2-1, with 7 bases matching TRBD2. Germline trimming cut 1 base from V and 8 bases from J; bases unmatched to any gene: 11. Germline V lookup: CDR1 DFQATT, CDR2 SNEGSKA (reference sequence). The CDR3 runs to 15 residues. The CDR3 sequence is CSARVDGRSRDEQFF. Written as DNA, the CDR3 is TGCAGTGCTAGAGTCGACGGGAGGTCTCGCGATGAGCAGTTCTTC.

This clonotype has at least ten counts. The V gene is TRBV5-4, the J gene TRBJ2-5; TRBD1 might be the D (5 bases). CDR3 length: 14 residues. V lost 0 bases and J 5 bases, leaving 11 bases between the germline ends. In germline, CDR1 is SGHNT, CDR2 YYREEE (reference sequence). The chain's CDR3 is CASSLALGQETQYF. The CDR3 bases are TGTGCCAGCAGCTTGGCCTTGGGGCAGGAGACCCAGTACTTC.

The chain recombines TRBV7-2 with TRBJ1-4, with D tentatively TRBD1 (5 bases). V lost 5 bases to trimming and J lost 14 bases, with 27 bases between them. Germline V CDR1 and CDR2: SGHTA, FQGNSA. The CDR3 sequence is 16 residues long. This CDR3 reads CASSPRPGTGRKDLFF. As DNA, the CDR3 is TGTGCCAGCAGCCCTCGCCCCGGGACGGGGAGAAAGGACCTGTTTTTT. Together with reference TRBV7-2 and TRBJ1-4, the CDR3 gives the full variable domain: GAGVSQSPSNKVTEKGKDVELRCDPISGHTALYWYRQSLGQGLEFLIYFQGNSAPDKSGLPSDRFSAERTGGSVSTLTIQRTQQEDSAVYLCASSPRPGTGRKDLFFGSGTQLSVL.

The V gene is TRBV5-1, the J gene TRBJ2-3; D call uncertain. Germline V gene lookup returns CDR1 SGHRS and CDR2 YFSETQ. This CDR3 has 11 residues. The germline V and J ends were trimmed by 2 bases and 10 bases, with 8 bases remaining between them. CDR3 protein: CASSFSEAQYF. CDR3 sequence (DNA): TGCGCCAGCAGCTTCTCGGAAGCGCAGTATTTT.

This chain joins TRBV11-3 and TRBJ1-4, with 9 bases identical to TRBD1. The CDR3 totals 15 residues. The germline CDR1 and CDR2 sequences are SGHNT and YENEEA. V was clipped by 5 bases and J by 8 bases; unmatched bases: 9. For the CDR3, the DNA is TGTGCCAGCAGCGGCAGACAGGGGGTGGAAGAAAAACTGTTTTTT. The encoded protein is CASSGRQGVEEKLFF. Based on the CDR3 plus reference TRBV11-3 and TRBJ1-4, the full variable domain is EAGVVQSPRYKIIEKKQPVAFWCNPISGHNTLYWYLQNLGQGPELLIRYENEEAVDDSQLPKDRFSAERLKGVDSTLKIQPAELGDSAVYLCASSGRQGVEEKLFFGSGTQLSVL.

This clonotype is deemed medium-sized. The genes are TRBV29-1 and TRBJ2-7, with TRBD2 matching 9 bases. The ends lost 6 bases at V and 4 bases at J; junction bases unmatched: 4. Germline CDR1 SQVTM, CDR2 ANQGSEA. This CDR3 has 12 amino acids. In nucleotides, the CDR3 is TGCAGCGTCCGGACTAGCGCATACGAGCAGTACTTC. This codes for CSVRTSAYEQYF.

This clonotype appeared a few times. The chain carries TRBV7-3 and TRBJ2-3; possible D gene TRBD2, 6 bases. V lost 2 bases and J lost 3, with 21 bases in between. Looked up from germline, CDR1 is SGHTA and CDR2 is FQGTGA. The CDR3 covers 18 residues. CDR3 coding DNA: TGTGCCAGCAGCTTATCACCCGGTGCGGGGTCGGGAACAGATACGCAGTATTTT. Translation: CASSLSPGAGSGTDTQYF.

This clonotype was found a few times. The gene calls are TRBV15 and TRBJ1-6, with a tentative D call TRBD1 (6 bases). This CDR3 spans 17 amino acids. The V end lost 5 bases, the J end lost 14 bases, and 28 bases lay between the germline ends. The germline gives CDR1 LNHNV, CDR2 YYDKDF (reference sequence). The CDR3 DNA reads TGTGCCACCAGCGCACTACAGGGTCCCGGAGGGGATTGGGCCCTCCACTTT. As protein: CATSALQGPGGDWALHF. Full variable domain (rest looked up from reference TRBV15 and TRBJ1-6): DAMVIQNPRYQVTQFGKPVTLSCSQTLNHNVMYWYQQKSSQAPKLLFHYYDKDFNNEADTPDNFQSRRPNTSFCFLDIRSPGLGDTAMYLCATSALQGPGGDWALHFGNGTRLTVT.

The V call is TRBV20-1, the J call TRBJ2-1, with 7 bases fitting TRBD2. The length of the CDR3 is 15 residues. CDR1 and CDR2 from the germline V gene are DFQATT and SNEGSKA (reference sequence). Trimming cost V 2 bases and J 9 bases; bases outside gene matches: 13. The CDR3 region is CSARPWDYYIFEQFF. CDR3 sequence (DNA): TGCAGTGCTAGACCCTGGGACTACTATATCTTTGAGCAGTTCTTC.

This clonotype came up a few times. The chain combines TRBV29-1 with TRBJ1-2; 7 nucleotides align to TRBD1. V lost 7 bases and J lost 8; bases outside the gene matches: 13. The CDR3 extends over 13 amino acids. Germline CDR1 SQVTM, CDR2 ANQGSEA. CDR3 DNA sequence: TGCAGCGCCCTAAGAGGGGGCAAGGGAGGCTACACCTTC. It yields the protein CSALRGGKGGYTF.

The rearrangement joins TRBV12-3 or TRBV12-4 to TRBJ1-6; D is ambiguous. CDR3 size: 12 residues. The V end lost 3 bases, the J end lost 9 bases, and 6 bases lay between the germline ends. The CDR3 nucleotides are TGTGCCAGCAGTTTCCTGGGTTCACCCCTCCACTTT. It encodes CASSFLGSPLHF.

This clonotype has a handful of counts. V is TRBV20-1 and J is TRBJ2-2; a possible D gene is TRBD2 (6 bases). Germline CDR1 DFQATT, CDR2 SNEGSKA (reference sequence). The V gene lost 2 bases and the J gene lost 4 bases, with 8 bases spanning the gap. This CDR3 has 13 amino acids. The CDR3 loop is CSARSGVTGELFF. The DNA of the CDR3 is TGCAGTGCTAGATCGGGAGTCACCGGGGAGCTGTTTTTT.